These 6 T cell receptor beta chains share one sample of origin, sequenced in a study of blood T cell repertoires in COVID-19 (TCRdb year 2020). Preparation of the library involved the immunoSEQ multiplex PCR assay. TCRdb took this table from immuneACCESS and kept in-frame rearrangements with V and J called. Such tables lack part of the clones; where checked against another copy, unresolved V genes explain under half of the gap, and the rest is unexplained. Recorded for this sample are about 160,000 clones; about 93% of them occurred a single time. Roughly 4.5% of the sample is taken by the ten largest. The sample was peripheral blood. These receptors all stem from a woman between 45 and 65 years old with acute or convalescent COVID-19.

The chain joins TRBV11-2 to TRBJ1-3; no reliable D call. This CDR3 has 15 residues. Trimming cost V 1 base and J 4 bases, with 11 bases left between them. The germline CDR1 and CDR2 sequences are SGHAT and FQNNGV. CDR3 amino acids: CASSLVEGIGNTIYF. The CDR3 bases are TGTGCCAGCAGCTTAGTGGAGGGTATCGGAAACACCATATATTTT.

This rearrangement joins TRBV28 to TRBJ2-1; 11 bases match TRBD2. Trimming cost V 4 bases and J 7 bases; bases outside gene matches: 15. The V gene's germline CDR1 is MDHEN and CDR2 SYDVKM. CDR3 length: 18 residues. The CDR3 nucleotides are TGTGCCAGCAGTTCAATAGGAGTAGCGGGAGGGATGGGGAATGAGCAGTTCTTC. Its translation: CASSSIGVAGGMGNEQFF.

The chain uses TRBV6-4 and TRBJ1-6, with D perhaps matching TRBD1 (6 bases). The V and J ends lost 4 bases and 7 bases respectively, with 11 bases between them. The CDR3 loop spans 14 amino acids. The germline V gene has CDR1 MRHNA and CDR2 SNTAGT. For the CDR3, the DNA is TGTGCCAGCAGTGTAGGGCAGGGGAATTCACCCCTCCACTTT. It translates to CASSVGQGNSPLHF.

The gene calls are TRBV18 and TRBJ1-2, with 8 bases aligning to TRBD1. Germline V lookup: CDR1 KGHSH, CDR2 LQKENI. Losses at the gene ends were 3 bases for V and 5 bases for J; bases not matched to a gene: 8. The CDR3 runs 15 residues. The chain's CDR3 is CASSPNPGGVYGYTF. CDR3 sequence (DNA): TGTGCCAGCTCACCGAATCCAGGGGGCGTATATGGCTACACCTTC.

V gene TRBV6-5 combines with J gene TRBJ1-3; 7 bases are shared with TRBD1. The V gene end was trimmed by 0 bases and the J gene end by 6 bases; junction bases not matched to a gene: 8. The CDR3 covers 16 residues. Germline loops: CDR1 MNHEY, CDR2 SVGAGI. DNA of the CDR3: TGTGCCAGCAGTTACTCTCTGACAGGGAGGACAAACACCATATATTTT. Protein product: CASSYSLTGRTNTIYF.

CDR3 amino acids: CASSLGPRVLNLRSYRYGYTF. CDR3 bases: TGTGCCAGCAGCTTAGGCCCCAGGGTTCTCAACCTCCGCTCATATCGGTATGGCTACACCTTC. The gene calls are TRBV7-8 and TRBJ1-2, with D possibly TRBD1 on 5 matching bases. Looked up from germline, CDR1 is SGHVS and CDR2 is FQNEAQ. The CDR3 is 21 residues long. Between the trimmed V and J ends, which lost 1 base and 5 bases, there was a span of 32 bases.